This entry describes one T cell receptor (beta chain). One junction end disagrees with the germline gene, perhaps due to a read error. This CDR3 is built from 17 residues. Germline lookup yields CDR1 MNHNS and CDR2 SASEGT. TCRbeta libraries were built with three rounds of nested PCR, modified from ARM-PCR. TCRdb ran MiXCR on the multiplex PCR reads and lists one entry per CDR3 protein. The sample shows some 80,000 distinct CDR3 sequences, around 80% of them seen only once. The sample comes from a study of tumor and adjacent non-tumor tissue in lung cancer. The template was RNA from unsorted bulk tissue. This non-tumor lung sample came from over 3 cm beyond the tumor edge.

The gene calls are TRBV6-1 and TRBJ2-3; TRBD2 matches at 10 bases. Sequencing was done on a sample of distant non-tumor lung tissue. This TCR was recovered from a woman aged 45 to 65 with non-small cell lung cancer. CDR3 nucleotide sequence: TGTGCTAGCAAGCTATTTCTAGCGGGAGAACGAGGGGATACGCAGTATTTT. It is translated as CASKLFLAGERGDTQYF.